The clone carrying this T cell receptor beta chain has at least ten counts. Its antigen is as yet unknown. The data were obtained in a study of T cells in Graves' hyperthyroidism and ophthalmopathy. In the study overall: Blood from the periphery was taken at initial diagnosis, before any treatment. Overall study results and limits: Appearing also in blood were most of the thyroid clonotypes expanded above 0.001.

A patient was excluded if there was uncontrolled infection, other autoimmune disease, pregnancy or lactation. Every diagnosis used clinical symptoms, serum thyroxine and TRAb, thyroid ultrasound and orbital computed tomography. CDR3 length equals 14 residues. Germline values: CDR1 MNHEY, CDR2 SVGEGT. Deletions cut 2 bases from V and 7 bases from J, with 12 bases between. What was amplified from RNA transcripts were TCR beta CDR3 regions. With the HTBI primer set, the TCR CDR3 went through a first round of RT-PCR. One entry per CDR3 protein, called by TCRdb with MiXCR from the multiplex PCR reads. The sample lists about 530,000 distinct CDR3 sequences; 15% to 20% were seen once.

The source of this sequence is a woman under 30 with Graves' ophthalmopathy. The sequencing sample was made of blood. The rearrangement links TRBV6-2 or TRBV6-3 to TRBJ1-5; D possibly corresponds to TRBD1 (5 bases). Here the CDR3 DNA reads TGTGCCAGCAGTTACGGGACCGGGCTACAGCCCCAGCATTTT. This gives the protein CASSYGTGLQPQHF.